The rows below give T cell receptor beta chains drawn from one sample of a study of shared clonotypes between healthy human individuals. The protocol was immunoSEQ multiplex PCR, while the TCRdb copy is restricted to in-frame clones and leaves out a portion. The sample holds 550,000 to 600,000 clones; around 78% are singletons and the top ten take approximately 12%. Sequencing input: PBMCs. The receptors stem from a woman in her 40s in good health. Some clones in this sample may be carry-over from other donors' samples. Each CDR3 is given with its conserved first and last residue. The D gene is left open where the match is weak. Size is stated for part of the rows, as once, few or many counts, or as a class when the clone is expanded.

CDR3 DNA: TGTGCCAGTAGTATAGGGCCGCAGGTCGGTTACGAGCAGTACTTC
CDR3 protein: CASSIGPQVGYEQYF
J gene: TRBJ2-7
V gene: TRBV19
clone size: NA
D gene: NA

CDR3 DNA: TGTGCCTGGAGTGTATGGACTTCTAGAGACGAGCAGTACTTC
CDR3 protein: CAWSVWTSRDEQYF
J gene: TRBJ2-7
V gene: TRBV30
clone size: NA
D gene: NA

CDR3 DNA: TGTGCCAGCTCTACCGGGACAGACAATCAGCCCCAGCATTTT
CDR3 protein: CASSTGTDNQPQHF
J gene: TRBJ1-5
V gene: TRBV6-6
clone size: NA
D gene: TRBD1

CDR3 DNA: TGTGCCAGCAGAGGATCGGGACAGGGGGTGGGTGGCTACACCTTC
CDR3 protein: CASRGSGQGVGGYTF
J gene: TRBJ1-2
V gene: TRBV27
clone size: NA
D gene: TRBD1

CDR3 DNA: TGTGCCAGCAGCTTGCGCCTCGGGCAGGGGGGAGTGTTGGGCTACACCTTC
CDR3 protein: CASSLRLGQGGVLGYTF
J gene: TRBJ1-2
V gene: TRBV5-5
clone size: NA
D gene: TRBD1

CDR3 DNA: TGTGCCAGTAGCAGGGGGACAGGGGAGTGGTACACTGAAGCTTTCTTT
CDR3 protein: CASSRGTGEWYTEAFF
J gene: TRBJ1-1
V gene: TRBV19
clone size: NA
D gene: TRBD1

CDR3 DNA: TGTGCCAGCAGCGACCCAGTCAGGGGACGGAACTATGGCTACACCTTC
CDR3 protein: CASSDPVRGRNYGYTF
J gene: TRBJ1-2
V gene: TRBV9
clone size: NA
D gene: NA

CDR3 DNA: TGCAGCGTTGCCAGGGCCAGCACAGATACGCAGTATTTT
CDR3 protein: CSVARASTDTQYF
J gene: TRBJ2-3
V gene: TRBV29-1
clone size: NA
D gene: NA

CDR3 DNA: TGTGCCAGCAGCCTGGACATAGCTAACTATGGCTACACCTTC
CDR3 protein: CASSLDIANYGYTF
J gene: TRBJ1-2
V gene: TRBV5-4
clone size: NA
D gene: NA

CDR3 DNA: TGTGCCAGCAGCCCATCCACCAGGGGGACGGGGGGCAATGAGCAGTTCTTC
CDR3 protein: CASSPSTRGTGGNEQFF
J gene: TRBJ2-1
V gene: TRBV9
clone size: NA
D gene: NA

CDR3 DNA: TGTGCCAGCAATCTGGTGACCGGGGAGCTGTTTTTT
CDR3 protein: CASNLVTGELFF
J gene: TRBJ2-2
V gene: TRBV2
clone size: many
D gene: NA

CDR3 DNA: TGTGCCAGTAGTCACAGGGGGAGCAATCAGCCCCAGCATTTT
CDR3 protein: CASSHRGSNQPQHF
J gene: TRBJ1-5
V gene: TRBV19
clone size: NA
D gene: TRBD1

CDR3 DNA: TGTGCCAGCAGCATACGGGGTTGGTACGAGCAGTACTTC
CDR3 protein: CASSIRGWYEQYF
J gene: TRBJ2-7
V gene: TRBV5-5
clone size: NA
D gene: NA

CDR3 DNA: TGCAGCGTCAGGACCGGCGGGAGCAATCAGCCCCAGCATTTT
CDR3 protein: CSVRTGGSNQPQHF
J gene: TRBJ1-5
V gene: TRBV29-1
clone size: NA
D gene: NA

CDR3 DNA: TGTGCCAGCAGCTTAGGTTCTACCACGGTAACCTACGAGCAGTACTTC
CDR3 protein: CASSLGSTTVTYEQYF
J gene: TRBJ2-7
V gene: TRBV11-2
clone size: NA
D gene: NA

CDR3 DNA: TGTGCCAGCAGTCACCGGTCCGGGGGGGCCAACGTCCTGACTTTC
CDR3 protein: CASSHRSGGANVLTF
J gene: TRBJ2-6
V gene: TRBV28
clone size: NA
D gene: NA

CDR3 DNA: TGCGCCAGCAGCTCACAGGGGGCCGGGGAGCTGTTTTTT
CDR3 protein: CASSSQGAGELFF
J gene: TRBJ2-2
V gene: TRBV5-1
clone size: NA
D gene: TRBD1

CDR3 DNA: TGCAGCGTTGAGACAGGGCACGAGCAGTACTTC
CDR3 protein: CSVETGHEQYF
J gene: TRBJ2-7
V gene: TRBV29-1
clone size: few
D gene: TRBD1

CDR3 DNA: TGCAGCGTTGAGGGGGCCAGGGGCGGGGAGCTGTTTTTT
CDR3 protein: CSVEGARGGELFF
J gene: TRBJ2-2
V gene: TRBV29-1
clone size: NA
D gene: NA

CDR3 DNA: TGTGCCAGTAGTACAGGGGTTGGGGGCAATCAGCCCCAGCATTTT
CDR3 protein: CASSTGVGGNQPQHF
J gene: TRBJ1-5
V gene: TRBV19
clone size: NA
D gene: NA

CDR3 DNA: TGTGCCAGCTCACCGCGCGGTTCCTCTGGGGCCAACGTCCTGACTTTC
CDR3 protein: CASSPRGSSGANVLTF
J gene: TRBJ2-6
V gene: TRBV18
clone size: NA
D gene: NA

CDR3 DNA: TGTGCCTGGAGCAAAAAACGGGACAATGAAAAACTGTTTTTT
CDR3 protein: CAWSKKRDNEKLFF
J gene: TRBJ1-4
V gene: TRBV30
clone size: NA
D gene: NA

CDR3 DNA: TGTGCCAGCAGCCCCCGGGGAGGGCCCGGCGAGCAGTACTTC
CDR3 protein: CASSPRGGPGEQYF
J gene: TRBJ2-7
V gene: TRBV7-2
clone size: once
D gene: TRBD2

CDR3 DNA: TGTGCCTCAATTGAGGGGAGGGCCGGGGAGCTGTTTTTT
CDR3 protein: CASIEGRAGELFF
J gene: TRBJ2-2
V gene: TRBV30
clone size: NA
D gene: TRBD2

CDR3 DNA: TGTGCCAGCAGCTGGCGGGGTGATACTGAAGCTTTCTTT
CDR3 protein: CASSWRGDTEAFF
J gene: TRBJ1-1
V gene: TRBV5-4
clone size: once
D gene: NA

CDR3 DNA: TGTGCCAGCTCACCACTGATGGTTACTGCCAACGAGCAGTACTTC
CDR3 protein: CASSPLMVTANEQYF
J gene: TRBJ2-7
V gene: TRBV18
clone size: NA
D gene: NA

CDR3 DNA: TGTGCCAGCAGCTTAGTGGGCGGGAATCAGCCCCAGCATTTT
CDR3 protein: CASSLVGGNQPQHF
J gene: TRBJ1-5
V gene: TRBV7-9
clone size: NA
D gene: NA

CDR3 DNA: TGTGCCAGCTCCGGACAGGGGGCGAGCACTGAAGCTTTCTTT
CDR3 protein: CASSGQGASTEAFF
J gene: TRBJ1-1
V gene: TRBV18
clone size: few
D gene: TRBD1

CDR3 DNA: TGTGCCACCCGGACGGGGGGGCCGGGACTAGCAATCCCCTACGAGCAGTACTTC
CDR3 protein: CATRTGGPGLAIPYEQYF
J gene: TRBJ2-7
V gene: TRBV21-1
clone size: NA
D gene: NA

CDR3 DNA: TGTGCCAGCAGCCAGGAAGACAGCACCCGCCGCGTCTATTTT
CDR3 protein: CASSQEDSTRRVYF
J gene: TRBJ2-3
V gene: TRBV4-2
clone size: few
D gene: NA

CDR3 DNA: TGTGCCAGCAGCCTGGGACTAGCGGGACCTAAGACCCAGTACTTC
CDR3 protein: CASSLGLAGPKTQYF
J gene: TRBJ2-5
V gene: TRBV7-9
clone size: NA
D gene: TRBD2

CDR3 DNA: TGTGCCAGCAGTTCTGACACCGGGGAGCTGTTTTTT
CDR3 protein: CASSSDTGELFF
J gene: TRBJ2-2
V gene: TRBV6-5
clone size: NA
D gene: NA

CDR3 DNA: TGTGCCAGCAGCTCCTCCGGGACCCGCGGTAGGCCCCAGCATTTT
CDR3 protein: CASSSSGTRGRPQHF
J gene: TRBJ1-5
V gene: TRBV7-9
clone size: NA
D gene: NA

CDR3 DNA: TGTGCCAGCTCAGCCGAGGGTGGCACTGAAGCTTTCTTT
CDR3 protein: CASSAEGGTEAFF
J gene: TRBJ1-1
V gene: TRBV18
clone size: few
D gene: NA

CDR3 DNA: TGTGCCAGTACCTTGGACACGGCGTACACTGAAGCTTTCTTT
CDR3 protein: CASTLDTAYTEAFF
J gene: TRBJ1-1
V gene: TRBV19
clone size: many
D gene: NA

CDR3 DNA: TGCGCCAGCAGCCAAGTCTGGCTCGAGGGGGGAAACACCATATATTTT
CDR3 protein: CASSQVWLEGGNTIYF
J gene: TRBJ1-3
V gene: TRBV4-1
clone size: NA
D gene: NA

CDR3 DNA: TGCAGCGTTGCTGCGGGAGGGCATGGCACAGATACGCAGTATTTT
CDR3 protein: CSVAAGGHGTDTQYF
J gene: TRBJ2-3
V gene: TRBV29-1
clone size: NA
D gene: TRBD2

CDR3 DNA: TGTGCCAGCAGCTTATCAGGGACCACAGATACGCAGTATTTT
CDR3 protein: CASSLSGTTDTQYF
J gene: TRBJ2-3
V gene: TRBV5-8
clone size: many
D gene: NA

CDR3 DNA: TGTGCCAGTAGGTCCGGGGCCGATAATTGGGGCTACACCTTC
CDR3 protein: CASRSGADNWGYTF
J gene: TRBJ1-2
V gene: TRBV19
clone size: NA
D gene: NA

CDR3 DNA: TGTGCCAGCAGCTTACTAGCGGGAGGATACGAGCAGTACTTC
CDR3 protein: CASSLLAGGYEQYF
J gene: TRBJ2-7
V gene: TRBV9
clone size: NA
D gene: TRBD2

CDR3 DNA: TGTGCCAGCAGTGGACTAGCCTTACATATAAGCTCCTACGAGCAGTACTTC
CDR3 protein: CASSGLALHISSYEQYF
J gene: TRBJ2-7
V gene: TRBV28
clone size: NA
D gene: TRBD2

CDR3 DNA: TGTGCCAGCTCGTCGACAGGGGGCGCGCACAATGAGCAGTTCTTC
CDR3 protein: CASSSTGGAHNEQFF
J gene: TRBJ2-1
V gene: TRBV18
clone size: NA
D gene: TRBD1

CDR3 DNA: TGTGCCAGTAGTTCCCAGGGGGGTCAGCCCCAGCATTTT
CDR3 protein: CASSSQGGQPQHF
J gene: TRBJ1-5
V gene: TRBV19
clone size: NA
D gene: TRBD1

CDR3 DNA: TGTGCCACCAGCAGAGACGGGGGTTCGGGGCGCGTTAATGAAAAACTGTTTTTT
CDR3 protein: CATSRDGGSGRVNEKLFF
J gene: TRBJ1-4
V gene: TRBV15
clone size: NA
D gene: NA

CDR3 DNA: TGCAGCGCAAAAGACAACTCTGGAAACACCATATATTTT
CDR3 protein: CSAKDNSGNTIYF
J gene: TRBJ1-3
V gene: TRBV29-1
clone size: NA
D gene: NA

CDR3 DNA: TGCAGCGGCCGGGGGGCCGGGGAGCTGTTTTTT
CDR3 protein: CSGRGAGELFF
J gene: TRBJ2-2
V gene: TRBV29-1
clone size: many
D gene: TRBD2

CDR3 DNA: TGTGCCAGCAGCCCGGGACTACAAGAGACCCAGTACTTC
CDR3 protein: CASSPGLQETQYF
J gene: TRBJ2-5
V gene: TRBV6-6
clone size: NA
D gene: TRBD2

CDR3 DNA: TGTGCCAGCAGGCTCGGACAGGGGGAGACCTACGAGCAGTACTTC
CDR3 protein: CASRLGQGETYEQYF
J gene: TRBJ2-7
V gene: TRBV6-6
clone size: NA
D gene: TRBD1

CDR3 DNA: TGTGCCAGCAGTGAAGCGGGACTAGCGGGAACAGAGACCCAGTACTTC
CDR3 protein: CASSEAGLAGTETQYF
J gene: TRBJ2-5
V gene: TRBV6-1
clone size: NA
D gene: TRBD2

CDR3 DNA: TGTGCCAGCAGTTTAGACAGGAGAACCTACGAGCAGTACTTC
CDR3 protein: CASSLDRRTYEQYF
J gene: TRBJ2-7
V gene: TRBV27
clone size: once
D gene: NA

CDR3 DNA: TGTGCCACCAGCCGAGACAGGGTTAACTATGGCTACACCTTC
CDR3 protein: CATSRDRVNYGYTF
J gene: TRBJ1-2
V gene: TRBV15
clone size: few
D gene: TRBD1